This TCR beta chain was retrieved from a study of monozygotic twins with inflammatory bowel disease. The CDR3 sequence is 13 residues long. Germline CDR1 is DFQATT and CDR2 is SNEGSKA (reference sequence). TCRdb reanalyzed the 5' RACE reads and collapses them to one entry per CDR3 protein, without DNA. This listing includes just under 45,000 distinct CDR3 sequences. Study findings and constraints: Since immunosuppressive treatments differed, patient repertoires may have gained added variability. Twin concordance left repertoire similarity unchanged, with limited power a possible explanation for this lack of difference.

With regard to this clonotype: Its antigen is undetermined.

This clonotype was sampled from a human donor with ulcerative colitis or Crohn's disease, or a healthy co-twin of an affected twin (not recorded which). The V call is TRBV20-1, the J call TRBJ1-1; the TCRdb call, TRBD1, lacks DNA for checking. The specimen was blood. CDR3 residues: CSARGHREVEAFF.